The 30 T cell receptor beta chains presented below share a single source sample, sequenced in a study of PD-1 blockade in classical Hodgkin lymphoma. Time point given: cycle 4 day 1 (C4D1), after five to seven weeks of nivolumab. No patient escaped relapse after autologous stem cell transplantation, and brentuximab vedotin exposure varied. TCRdb keeps only in-frame clones here, not all; method: immunoSEQ multiplex PCR. The sample consists of tens of thousands of clones, around 85% of them appearing once. The sequences come from peripheral blood mononuclear cells (PBMCs), collected before the fourth cycle of nivolumab. The source is a human donor with classical Hodgkin lymphoma.

In this sample, this clone turned up a few times. The chain combines TRBV30 with TRBJ2-3; 15 bases match TRBD2. The CDR3 is 17 residues long. Germline values: CDR1 GTSNPN, CDR2 SVGIG (reference sequence). Germline trimming cut 5 bases from V and 1 base from J; bases unmatched to any gene: 7. The CDR3 DNA follows: TGTGCCTGGGGCTCGGGACTAGCGGGAGGAGGCACAGATACGCAGTATTTT. Its translation: CAWGSGLAGGGTDTQYF.

The chain is built from TRBV6-1 and TRBJ2-1, with 8 bases fitting TRBD2. CDR1 is MNHNS and CDR2 is SASEGT in the germline V gene. This CDR3 has 17 amino acids. V lost 3 bases to trimming and J lost 5 bases; unmatched junction nucleotides: 12. The CDR3 sequence is CASSEGRGGRSHNEQFF. CDR3 in DNA: TGTGCCAGCAGTGAGGGACGAGGCGGGAGGTCCCACAATGAGCAGTTCTTC.

The V call is TRBV13, the J call TRBJ2-2; D is ambiguous. Germline CDR1 PRHDT, CDR2 FYEKMQ (reference sequence). The V gene lost 0 bases and the J gene lost 4 bases, with 3 bases spanning the gap. The CDR3 runs 13 residues. The CDR3 nucleotides read TGTGCCAGCAGCTTAGGGGCCACCGGGGAGCTGTTTTTT. Translation: CASSLGATGELFF.

This chain connects TRBV7-6 to TRBJ2-7, with 7 bases that match TRBD1. The CDR3 covers 17 residues. Germline V gene sequence: CDR1 SGHVS, CDR2 FNYEAQ. J was trimmed by 7 bases and V by 5 bases; bases with no gene match: 20. CDR3: CASSPTFRDSPSPEQYF. In DNA form, the CDR3 reads TGTGCCAGCAGCCCTACTTTCCGGGACAGCCCCTCTCCAGAGCAGTACTTC.

V is TRBV13 and J is TRBJ2-7; D may correspond to TRBD1 or TRBD2 (5 bases each). Deletions cut 2 bases from V and 4 bases from J, with 12 bases between. The length of the CDR3 is 14 residues. Germline V gene sequence: CDR1 PRHDT, CDR2 FYEKMQ (reference sequence). The CDR3 bases are TGTGCCAGCAGCTTACCCTCAGAGGGGTACGAGCAGTACTTC. Translated: CASSLPSEGYEQYF. Full variable domain (rest looked up from reference TRBV13 and TRBJ2-7): AAGVIQSPRHLIKEKRETATLKCYPIPRHDTVYWYQQGPGQDPQFLISFYEKMQSDKGSIPDRFSAQQFSDYHSELNMSSLELGDSALYFCASSLPSEGYEQYFGPGTRLTVT.

This chain links TRBV4-1 with TRBJ1-4; D remains ambiguous. This CDR3 has 14 residues. Trimming left V 1 base short and J 1 base short, with 4 bases between. Germline V gives CDR1 MGHRA, CDR2 YSYEKL. This CDR3 is CASSQGGTNEKLFF. Written as DNA, the CDR3 is TGCGCCAGCAGCCAAGGGGGAACTAATGAAAAACTGTTTTTT.

V gene TRBV18 combines with J gene TRBJ1-2; the D gene is possibly TRBD1 (5 bases). CDR1 is KGHSH and CDR2 is LQKENI in the germline V gene. This CDR3 has 14 amino acids. V dropped 5 bases and J dropped 8 bases, with 18 bases sitting between them. The CDR3 region has the DNA TGTGCCAGCTCAGCCTTAAGAGGGGACGGCGGCTACACCTTC. Protein product: CASSALRGDGGYTF.

The chain is built from TRBV5-6 and TRBJ1-1; tentative D call: TRBD1 (5 bases). CDR1 and CDR2 from the germline V gene are SGHDT and YYEEEE. The V end lost 1 base, the J end lost 5 bases, and 12 bases lay between the germline ends. There are 14 residues in the CDR3. The CDR3: CASSLLEGLTEAFF. The CDR3 DNA is TGTGCCAGCAGCTTGTTGGAGGGGTTAACTGAAGCTTTCTTT.

The chain uses TRBV28 and TRBJ2-7; 7 bases are shared with TRBD2. V lost 5 bases, J lost 7 bases, and 8 bases stayed unmatched. Germline-derived CDR1 and CDR2 are MDHEN and SYDVKM. The CDR3 has 13 amino acids. For the CDR3, the DNA is TGTGCCAGCAGTCCCACCCCGGGGGGTGAGCAGTACTTC. It specifies CASSPTPGGEQYF.

The sample holds a few counts of this clone. This rearrangement joins TRBV11-3 to TRBJ2-3; no definite D call. Germline assignment: CDR1 SGHNT and CDR2 YENEEA. V was cut by 4 bases and J by 3 bases, with 14 bases left in between. CDR3 size: 15 residues. The chain's CDR3 is CASSSGPRATDTQYF. The CDR3 nucleotides read TGTGCCAGCAGCTCCGGACCGCGAGCAACAGATACGCAGTATTTT. Drawing the rest from reference TRBV11-3 and TRBJ2-3, the complete variable domain is EAGVVQSPRYKIIEKKQPVAFWCNPISGHNTLYWYLQNLGQGPELLIRYENEEAVDDSQLPKDRFSAERLKGVDSTLKIQPAELGDSAVYLCASSSGPRATDTQYFGPGTRLTVL.

The J gene is TRBJ2-5, the V gene TRBV27, with TRBD2 matching over 9 bases. J lost 2 bases, V lost 5 bases, and 9 bases had no gene match. The CDR3 runs to 16 residues. From germline, CDR1 is MNHEY and CDR2 SMNVEV (reference sequence). The CDR3 nucleotides are TGTGCCAGCAGTCCCAGTCCAGCGGGGGGTCAAGAGACCCAGTACTTC. Its translation: CASSPSPAGGQETQYF.

V and J are TRBV7-9 and TRBJ2-1; 8 nucleotides line up with TRBD1. Germline-derived CDR1 and CDR2 are SEHNR and FQNEAQ (reference sequence). V dropped 1 base and J dropped 7; count of bases not matched to a gene: 9. The CDR3 runs 16 residues. This chain's CDR3 is CASSLVGWQGANEQFF. The DNA of the CDR3 is TGTGCCAGCAGCTTAGTGGGGTGGCAGGGGGCGAATGAGCAGTTCTTC.

The rearrangement uses TRBV30 and TRBJ2-1, with a weak D call TRBD2 (6 bases). CDR1 and CDR2 from the germline V gene are GTSNPN and SVGIG (reference sequence). V gave up 2 bases and J gave up 8 bases, with 19 bases separating them. The CDR3 consists of 15 residues. The CDR3 sequence is CAWSRGTQYGDEQFF. As DNA, the CDR3 is TGTGCCTGGAGTCGCGGGACCCAGTATGGGGATGAGCAGTTCTTC.

Judged by abundance, this clone is medium-sized. The rearrangement links TRBV7-2 to TRBJ1-1; D is unresolved. The V and J ends lost 1 base and 1 base respectively, with 10 bases between them. There are 15 residues in the CDR3. Germline V gene data show CDR1 as SGHTA and CDR2 as FQGNSA. Here the CDR3 reads CASSLGFGSNTEAFF. The CDR3 DNA sequence: TGTGCCAGCAGCTTAGGTTTTGGTTCGAACACTGAAGCTTTCTTT.

The J gene is TRBJ2-3, the V gene TRBV27; D remains unclear. Germline CDR1 and CDR2: MNHEY and SMNVEV (reference sequence). V was cut by 6 bases and J by 2 bases, with 12 bases left in between. This CDR3 has 14 residues. The CDR3 loop is CASRSVDPTDTQYF. CDR3 nucleotides: TGTGCCAGCAGATCTGTAGATCCCACAGATACGCAGTATTTT.

This clone was counted a few times. The chain recombines TRBV2 with TRBJ1-2; 8 bases fit TRBD1. There are 16 residues in the CDR3. The V segment lost 2 bases and the J segment 1 base; nucleotides outside the gene matches: 6. CDR1 and CDR2 (germline): SNHLY, FYNNEI. The CDR3 DNA sequence: TGTGCCAGCAGTGAAACCAGGACAGGGAGTAACTATGGCTACACCTTC. Translation: CASSETRTGSNYGYTF.

The V gene is TRBV6-6, the J gene TRBJ1-5; D gene uncertain. Germline CDR1 and CDR2: MNHNY and SVGAGI (reference sequence). The CDR3 contains 13 residues. V dropped 6 bases and J dropped 6 bases, with 12 bases sitting between them. The CDR3 reads CASRLEVLQPQHF. The CDR3 DNA reads as TGTGCCAGCAGACTCGAAGTCCTTCAGCCCCAGCATTTT.

This chain uses TRBV14 with TRBJ1-2; D is possibly TRBD1 (5 bases). Germline V gives CDR1 SGHDN, CDR2 FVKESK. Trimming removed 5 bases from V and 4 bases from J, with 11 bases in between. This CDR3 comprises 13 residues. CDR3 DNA sequence: TGTGCCAGCAGCACAGGCCAGGGCTATGGCTACACCTTC. Translated, it gives CASSTGQGYGYTF.

This sequence joins TRBV28 and TRBJ2-1, with D uncertain. From germline, CDR1 is MDHEN and CDR2 SYDVKM. With 2 bases removed from V and 5 bases from J, the gap between germline ends came to 13 bases. This CDR3 is built from 15 residues. In nucleotides, the CDR3 is TGTGCCAGCAGTTTAGTGGTAGGTCCCAACAATGAGCAGTTCTTC. The encoded protein is CASSLVVGPNNEQFF.

The chain employs TRBV10-3 and TRBJ2-5, with 7 bases matching TRBD1. With V trimmed by 4 bases and J by 3 bases, 5 bases remained unmatched. This CDR3 is built from 14 residues. Looked up from germline, CDR1 is ENHRY and CDR2 is SYGVKD. The CDR3 loop reads CAISGRDRKETQYF. CDR3 coding DNA: TGTGCCATCAGTGGCCGGGACAGAAAAGAGACCCAGTACTTC.

This clone was seen only a few times. The rearrangement links TRBV10-3 to TRBJ2-3, with D unclear. The germline V gene has CDR1 ENHRY and CDR2 SYGVKD. This CDR3 has 12 residues. V was trimmed by 4 bases and J by 3 bases, leaving 5 bases between them. DNA of the CDR3: TGTGCCATCAGTGGACCTACAGATACGCAGTATTTT. This codes for CAISGPTDTQYF.

The rearrangement links TRBV6-5 to TRBJ2-3; 7 bases agree with TRBD2. This CDR3 comprises 15 residues. Trimming removed 5 bases from V and 3 bases from J; junction bases left unmatched: 8. CDR1 MNHEY and CDR2 SVGAGI come from the germline V gene. The CDR3 reads CASSGWGGGTDTQYF. The DNA of the CDR3 is TGTGCCAGCAGTGGGTGGGGGGGAGGGACAGATACGCAGTATTTT.

This clone was counted a few times. The rearrangement links TRBV10-3 to TRBJ1-1; D possibly corresponds to TRBD1 (6 bases). CDR3 length equals 13 residues. Germline-derived CDR1 and CDR2 are ENHRY and SYGVKD. Trimming shortened V by 3 bases and J by 7 bases, and 12 bases separated the two germline ends. Here the CDR3 reads CAISDSGGVEAFF. Written as DNA, the CDR3 is TGTGCCATCAGTGATTCGGGGGGCGTTGAAGCTTTCTTT.

This clone has only a few counts. The chain employs TRBV4-3 and TRBJ1-5, with D hard to call. V was shortened by 0 bases and J by 0 bases, with 12 bases between the two germline ends. The CDR3 loop spans 17 amino acids. Germline V gene data show CDR1 as LGHNA and CDR2 as YSLEER. The CDR3 DNA sequence: TGCGCCAGCAGCCAAGATGTACGATCGAATAGCAATCAGCCCCAGCATTTT. This translates into CASSQDVRSNSNQPQHF.

V usage is TRBV7-2 and J usage is TRBJ2-3; 8 nucleotides agree with TRBD2. CDR3 length: 16 amino acids. The ends lost 1 base at V and 5 bases at J; junction bases unmatched: 8. Germline V gene sequence: CDR1 SGHTA, CDR2 FQGNSA. The CDR3 is CASSLVGGLVGDTQYF. In DNA, the CDR3 is TGTGCCAGCAGCTTAGTGGGGGGACTAGTGGGAGATACGCAGTATTTT.

The CDR3 sequence is CASSLVQSSYEQYV. The DNA for the CDR3 is TGTGCCAGCAGCTTAGTACAGAGCTCCTACGAGCAGTACGTC. This sequence joins TRBV11-3 and TRBJ2-7; D is ambiguous. The CDR3 has 14 residues. The V end was cut by 1 base, the J end by 0 bases, with 7 bases between. Germline CDR1 and CDR2: SGHNT and YENEEA.

This clone was observed once. The genes are TRBV7-3 and TRBJ2-3; perhaps TRBD1 as D (6 bases). CDR3 length: 16 amino acids. Germline lookup yields CDR1 SGHTA and CDR2 FQGTGA. With 1 base removed from V and 1 base from J, the gap between germline ends came to 12 bases. The CDR3 reads CASSLMAGAGTDTQYF. In DNA, the CDR3 is TGTGCCAGCAGCTTAATGGCAGGGGCTGGCACAGATACGCAGTATTTT.

The chain has TRBV7-9 and TRBJ2-5; no clear D. This CDR3 has 11 residues. Germline V gene data show CDR1 as SEHNR and CDR2 as FQNEAQ (reference sequence). V was pared by 0 bases and J by 4 bases, with 0 bases between. CDR3: CASSLAETQYF. CDR3 DNA: TGTGCCAGCAGCTTAGCAGAGACCCAGTACTTC.

The chain is built from TRBV7-2 and TRBJ2-7, with a weak D call TRBD1 (5 bases). This CDR3 region has 15 residues. Germline loops: CDR1 SGHTA, CDR2 FQGNSA. V lost 5 bases and J lost 1, with 15 bases in between. The CDR3 spells CASSPQGGKSYEQYF. The CDR3 DNA is TGTGCCAGCAGCCCTCAGGGTGGGAAATCCTACGAGCAGTACTTC. The whole variable domain, filled in from reference TRBV7-2 and TRBJ2-7, reads GAGVSQSPSNKVTEKGKDVELRCDPISGHTALYWYRQSLGQGLEFLIYFQGNSAPDKSGLPSDRFSAERTGGSVSTLTIQRTQQEDSAVYLCASSPQGGKSYEQYFGPGTRLTVT.

Of note for this clone: The junction departs from the called germline gene at one end, perhaps through a read error. The J gene is TRBJ1-3, the V gene TRBV4-1; D remains unclear. This CDR3 is 14 amino acids long. Germline CDR1 reads MGHRA; CDR2 reads YSYEKL. The DNA of the CDR3 is TGCGCCAGCAGGCAAGAACGGGAAGGAAACACCATATATTTT. It translates to CASRQEREGNTIYF.